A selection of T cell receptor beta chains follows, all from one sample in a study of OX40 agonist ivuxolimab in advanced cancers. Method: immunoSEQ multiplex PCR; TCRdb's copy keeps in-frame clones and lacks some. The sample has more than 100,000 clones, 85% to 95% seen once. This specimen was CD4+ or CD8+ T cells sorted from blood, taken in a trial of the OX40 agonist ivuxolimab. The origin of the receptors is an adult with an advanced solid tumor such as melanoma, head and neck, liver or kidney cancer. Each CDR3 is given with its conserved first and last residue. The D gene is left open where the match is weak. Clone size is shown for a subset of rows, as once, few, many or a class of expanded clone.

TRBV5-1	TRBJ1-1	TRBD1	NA	TGCGCCAGCAGCATGGGACAGGGGGAAGCTTTCTTT	CASSMGQGEAFF
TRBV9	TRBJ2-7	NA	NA	TGTGCCAGCAGCGTAGGGGTGATGGGGGGCTACGAGCAGTACTTC	CASSVGVMGGYEQYF
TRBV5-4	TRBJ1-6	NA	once	TGTGCCAGCAGCTTGGGGTTACAGGGAACGGCCCCGACTTCACCCCTCCACTTT	CASSLGLQGTAPTSPLHF
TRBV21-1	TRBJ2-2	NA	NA	TGTGCCAGCCCCACACATCCTCAACAGGGGATTGGACTAGCGGGAGGAGGGAACACCGGGGAGCTGTTTTTT	CASPTHPQQGIGLAGGGNTGELFF
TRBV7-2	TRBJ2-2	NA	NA	TGTGCCAGCAGCTTAGGCGGGGCGAACACCGGGGAGCTGTTTTTT	CASSLGGANTGELFF
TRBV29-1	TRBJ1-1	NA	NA	TGCAGCGTTCTGTTTTTGTGGGACCGGGGCACTGAAGCTTTCTTT	CSVLFLWDRGTEAFF
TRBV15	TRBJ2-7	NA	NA	TGTGCCACCAGGGCCTGGAGCTCCTACGAGCAGTACTTC	CATRAWSSYEQYF
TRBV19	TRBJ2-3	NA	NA	TGTGCCAGTAGTAGGCAGTACAGGGGCACAGATACGCAGTATTTT	CASSRQYRGTDTQYF
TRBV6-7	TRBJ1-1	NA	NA	TGTGCCAGCAGTTCCGCCAAGGGGCGGGGTACTGAAGCTTTCTTT	CASSSAKGRGTEAFF
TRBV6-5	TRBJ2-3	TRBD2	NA	TGTGCCAGCAAGGCAGCGGGGGGCACAGATACGCAGTATTTT	CASKAAGGTDTQYF
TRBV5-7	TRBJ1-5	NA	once	TGTGCCAGCAGCTTGGAGGCCAGGGGACCCAATCAGCCCCAGCATTTT	CASSLEARGPNQPQHF
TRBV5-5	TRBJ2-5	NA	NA	TGTGCCAGCAGCCTGTATAGCGTTCAAGTACAAGAGACCCAGTACTTC	CASSLYSVQVQETQYF
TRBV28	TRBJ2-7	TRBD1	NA	TGTGCCAGCACCCTACCGACAGGGAGCTCCTACGAGCAGTACTTC	CASTLPTGSSYEQYF
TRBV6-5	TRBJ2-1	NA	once	TGTGCCAGCGGCCGGGGCAGAGCCTACAATGAGCAGTTCTTC	CASGRGRAYNEQFF
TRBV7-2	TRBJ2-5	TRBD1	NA	TGTGCCAGCAGCCGACAGGGGGGAGAGACCCAGTACTTC	CASSRQGGETQYF
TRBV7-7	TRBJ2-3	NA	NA	TGTGCTAGCAGCTCCTCGGGAGATACGCAGTATTTT	CASSSSGDTQYF
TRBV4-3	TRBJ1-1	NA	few	TGCGCCAGCAGCACTGAAGCTTTCTTT	CASSTEAFF
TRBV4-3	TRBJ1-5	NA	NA	TGCGCCAGCAGCCAAGATCGGGGGGCGTACAATCAGCCCCAGCATTTT	CASSQDRGAYNQPQHF
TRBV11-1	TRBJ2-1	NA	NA	TGTGCCAGCAGCTTAGGGCAGGGGCAATACAATGAGCAGTTCTTC	CASSLGQGQYNEQFF
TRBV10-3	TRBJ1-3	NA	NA	TGTGCCATCAGACCGGACAGTTCTGGAAACACCATATATTTT	CAIRPDSSGNTIYF
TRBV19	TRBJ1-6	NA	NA	TGTGCCAGTAGTATAGGGATGGGGAATTCACCCCTCCACTTT	CASSIGMGNSPLHF
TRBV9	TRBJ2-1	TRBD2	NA	TGTGCCAGCAGCGTAGGGCTAGCGGAGTTAGATGAGCAGTTCTTC	CASSVGLAELDEQFF
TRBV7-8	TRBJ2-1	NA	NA	TGTGCCAGCAGCTTAGCTTACGGGAGAAACAATGAGCAGTTCTTC	CASSLAYGRNNEQFF